This T cell receptor (beta chain) was sequenced during a study of blood T cell repertoires in COVID-19. Whole-study context: T cells, B-cell-depleted T cells, or PBMCs supplied cDNA or gDNA.

Assay used: immunoSEQ multiplex PCR; TCRdb lists only in-frame clones, some missing. The table lists over 250,000 clones, 80% to 90% of them singletons. The ends were cut back, 0 bases at V and 0 bases at J, with 9 bases in the middle. The CDR3 consists of 16 residues. Germline CDR1 SGHDN, CDR2 FVKESK. The sequencing input was peripheral blood. The sequence was obtained from a woman aged 70 to 79 with COVID-19, enrolled during active disease. The chain couples TRBV14 to TRBJ1-5; D remains unclear. CDR3 bases: TGTGCCAGCAGCCAAGATGGCGGGTTTAGCAATCAGCCCCAGCATTTT. Encoded protein: CASSQDGGFSNQPQHF. The full variable domain, its missing parts supplied by reference TRBV14 and TRBJ1-5, is EAGVTQFPSHSVIEKGQTVTLRCDPISGHDNLYWYRRVMGKEIKFLLHFVKESKQDESGMPNNRFLAERTGGTYSTLKVQPAELEDSGVYFCASSQDGGFSNQPQHFGDGTRLSIL.